This T cell receptor beta chain was identified during a study of beta chain features in type 1 diabetes. Findings and caveats of the study: Moderately but significantly shorter TCRB CDR3s were found in Type 1 diabetes patients in all four CD4+ subsets.

Reverse transcribing all isolated RNA meant expressed TCRB transcripts were sequenced. TCRdb's copy holds only in-frame clones and misses some; the assay was immunoSEQ multiplex PCR. The repertoire holds around 600,000 clones, with around an eighth as singletons. Sorting of CD4+ naive, central memory, regulatory and stem cell-like memory cells was performed via CD45RO/CCR7/CD25/CD127/CD95/CD27. This clone has a handful of counts. Its antigen is still unknown. In germline, CDR1 is MNHEY, CDR2 SVGAGI. V was shortened by 2 bases and J by 0 bases, with 12 bases between the two germline ends. CDR3 length: 16 residues.

This chain joins TRBV6-5 and TRBJ2-3; possibly TRBD2 for D (7 bases). The receptor's source is a man aged 25 to 40 with type 1 diabetes. Sequenced sample: naive CD4+ T cells from blood. The CDR3 DNA reads as TGTGCCAGCAGTTACCGGGGGGCGGCTAGCACAGATACGCAGTATTTT. Its protein product is CASSYRGAASTDTQYF.